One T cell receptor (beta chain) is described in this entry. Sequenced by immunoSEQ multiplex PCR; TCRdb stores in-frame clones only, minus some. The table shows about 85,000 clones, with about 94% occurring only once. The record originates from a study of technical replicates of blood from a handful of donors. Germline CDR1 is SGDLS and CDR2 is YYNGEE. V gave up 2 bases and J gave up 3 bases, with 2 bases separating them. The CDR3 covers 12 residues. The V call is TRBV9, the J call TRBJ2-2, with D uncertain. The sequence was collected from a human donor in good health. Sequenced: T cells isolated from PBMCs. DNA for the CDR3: TGTGCCAGCAGCGTCTACACCGGGGAGCTGTTTTTT. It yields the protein CASSVYTGELFF.